This T cell receptor (beta chain) appears in the sequencing data of a study of blood T cell repertoires in COVID-19. Whole-study context: T cells, B-cell-depleted T cells, or PBMCs supplied cDNA or gDNA.

Sequenced by immunoSEQ multiplex PCR; TCRdb stores in-frame clones only, minus some. The table includes 180,000 or so clones, roughly nine tenths detected once. The ends lost 7 bases at V and 5 bases at J; junction bases unmatched: 10. The germline V gene encodes CDR1 LNHDA and CDR2 SQIVND (reference sequence). The CDR3 extends over 15 amino acids. The gene calls are TRBV19 and TRBJ2-1; 8 bases fit TRBD2. The receptor comes from a man younger than 35 with acute or convalescent COVID-19. Sequenced sample: peripheral blood. The CDR3 loop is CASNRGGVGNNEQFF. CDR3 DNA: TGTGCCAGTAACCGGGGGGGCGTGGGCAACAATGAGCAGTTCTTC. The full variable domain, completed using reference TRBV19 and TRBJ2-1, is DGGITQSPKYLFRKEGQNVTLSCEQNLNHDAMYWYRQDPGQGLRLIYYSQIVNDFQKGDIAEGYSVSREKKESFPLTVTSAQKNPTAFYLCASNRGGVGNNEQFFGPGTRLTVL.